This T cell receptor (beta chain) is drawn from a study of cytomegalovirus exposure and HLA in healthy donors. Study results and caveats: A link between a missense DCLRE1C variant and TCR beta V- and J-gene trimming emerged from a later analysis.

V was pared by 4 bases and J by 4 bases, with 14 bases of the junction left unmatched. The CDR3 loop spans 17 amino acids. CDR1 SGHTA and CDR2 FQGNSA come from the germline V gene. Healthy people donating bone marrow made up the donors. With regard to this clone: Its antigen is currently unknown.

The PCR had 60 Vbeta and 13 Jbeta primers. Data came from immunoSEQ multiplex PCR; TCRdb stores just in-frame clones and leaves some out. The data hold fewer than 85,000 clones, with about 79% observed a single time. The chain employs TRBV7-2 and TRBJ2-5; 8 bases agree with TRBD2. Sequenced material: PBMCs. The receptor was derived from a male donor in good health and CMV-seropositive. CDR3 residues: CASSSPGAGGLRETQYF. In DNA form, the CDR3 reads TGTGCCAGCAGCTCCCCGGGCGCGGGGGGCCTAAGAGAGACCCAGTACTTC.